This T cell receptor (beta chain) is drawn from a study of cytomegalovirus exposure and HLA in healthy donors (TCRdb year 2017). Context from the whole study: An earlier analysis of some 600 of the donors reported approximately 300 Gb of sequence data and around 110 million unique TCR beta sequences obtained from approximately 180 million T cells. An early release that covered about 640 HLA-typed donors contained approximately 300 gigabases of sequencing data and around 80 million unique TCR sequences. Of the 350 to 400 genotyped donors, about 80% fell in the genetic ancestry cluster associated with self-reported Caucasian donors. The study aimed to test whether signatures of past pathogen exposure could be identified by cataloging public T cell receptors. The study profiled the T cell repertoires of hundreds of subjects by immunosequencing and related them to cytomegalovirus serostatus. Besides the first cohort of 500 to 700 subjects, a separate validation cohort made up of over 100 different subjects was used. To predict cytomegalovirus infection status, the study combined high-throughput TCR immunosequencing, statistical association of individual TCRs with disease status, and machine learning. A later analysis re-examined previously published TCR beta repertoires from about 670 donors and added high-resolution HLA genotyping to investigate patterns of TCR occurrence. In the later analysis, no new phenotypic data were used to find candidate immune exposures; instead, reliance was placed on TCR beta sequences and their occurrence across donors. To decide whether each TCR beta V gene segment behaved as functional or pseudogenic, an earlier analysis of approximately 590 of the donors relied on high-throughput TCR beta sequencing. Donor age, sex, ethnicity and CMV serostatus were compiled alongside the repertoire data. A later genetic analysis used genome-wide SNP genotypes for about 65% of the 666 donors, treating that subset as a discovery cohort. Every discovery cohort repertoire had been produced on one sequencing platform. HLA typing covered class I and class II loci at four-digit resolution. Typing coverage differed by locus: A, B, C, DRB1 and DQB1 were typed in about 620-640 donors, DQA1 in around 500, DPA1 in roughly 590, and DPB1 in 400 to 480. Roughly 5 DR-DQ haplotypes were treated as single units for association and clustering because of strong linkage in the cohort. Among around 400 genotyped donors of the cohort, an average of roughly 240,000 unique TCR beta nucleotide sequences were sequenced per donor, 15% to 20% of them non-productive.

To note about this clone: There is no known antigen for this receptor.

General study outcomes and caveats: When HLA alleles, especially DR and DQ, strongly co-occurred, attributing TCR associations to individual alleles was difficult. Correlated functional status among segregating V segments might reflect linkage disequilibrium, but an unknown experimental factor could not be ruled out. A further reported finding was that TCR beta sequences accurately predicted the HLA-A and HLA-B alleles for most subjects in the first cohort. Immune exposure information for the cohort was limited to CMV serostatus. According to a later analysis, most CMV-associated TCR beta chains appeared to be HLA-restricted, and the HLA associations seemed to be driven largely by CMV exposure. A later analysis reported that several top co-occurrence clusters appeared linked to parvovirus B19, influenza, CMV and Epstein-Barr virus. In a later genetic analysis, fewer N-insertions in productive TCRs were reported among donors in an Asian-associated ancestry cluster than the roughly 700-donor mean. The presence/absence analyses assumed that sequencing depth was roughly uniform across donors, and that assumption may not be true. Specific HLA alleles were associated with roughly 16,000 TCR beta sequences at a false discovery rate of 0.05 in a later analysis. In a later analysis, HLA-associated TCR beta chains showed more clonal expansion and lower generation probabilities than non-associated chains that were equally common. A cluster of highly shared sequence variants was judged likely to be a technical artifact of the sequencing pipeline. A few of the identified cytomegalovirus-associated TCR beta chains were confirmed in vitro to be specific for cytomegalovirus antigens. In an earlier analysis of some 500 of the donors, most TCR beta V segments appeared in productive rearrangements about 87% or about 30% of the time, broadly matching IMGT annotations. In a later analysis, TCR association rates were found to vary across HLA loci, with the most associated TCRs seen for DRB1 alleles and the fewest for HLA-C alleles. In both the original and validation cohorts, the classifier was reported to diagnose cytomegalovirus status with high specificity and sensitivity. It was suggested by the authors that the approach could potentially be generalized to other disease states and immunological phenotypes. In a later genetic analysis, a missense DCLRE1C variant was associated with V-gene and J-gene trimming of TCR beta chains, and the association was replicated in an independent cohort. This cohort had only TCR beta chains sequenced, and the lack of alpha or paired-chain data limited which features could be detected. Most TCR sequences were seen in very few donors, while some public TCRs were found in many individuals. The study listed 150 to 200 TCR beta chains as associated with cytomegalovirus. Because counts were too low, 15 to 20 rarely observed V segments, including chromosome 9 orphons, were excluded from the earlier analysis of several hundred of the donors. Because HLA typing was missing for some donors at each locus, association tests included only the typed subset.

The cohort consisted of approximately 690 healthy bone marrow donors. At the time of sampling, all cohort members were nominally healthy, though unrecorded immune exposures were likely present. The donor was CMV seropositive and belonged to the group of 250 to 300 seropositive cohort members. Each donor provided a peripheral blood sample, and peripheral blood mononuclear cells were used for TCR beta sequencing. The Qiagen DNeasy Blood Extraction Kit was used to extract genomic DNA from the blood cell samples. To prepare the library, the immunoSEQ multiplex PCR assay was applied. A mixture of 60 forward primers for TCR Vbeta segments and 13 reverse primers for TCR Jbeta segments was used in the multiplex PCR. The CDR3 region of rearranged TCR beta genes was amplified from genomic DNA with a multiplex PCR assay. Amplified TCR beta libraries were sequenced as 87-base-pair reads on the Illumina HiSeq System. Per the original workflow: Across the 700 or so repertoires, a later analysis counted 80 million or so unique TCR beta chains, around 10 million of which were shared by at least two donors. Raw reads were error-corrected and collapsed into unique sequences with a nearest-neighbor algorithm that merged closely related sequences to remove PCR and sequencing errors. Alignment of CDR3 sequences to IMGT reference sequences was used to assign V, D and J gene segments. For a sequence to be retained, a match of at least six nucleotides to both a V gene segment and a J gene segment was required. A rearrangement was called productive if the CDR3 had no stop codons and remained in frame with V and J, and every other rearrangement was called non-productive. Following IMGT convention, CDR3 was defined as the stretch from the second conserved V-encoded cysteine up to the conserved J-encoded phenylalanine. Sequences without an unambiguous match to a single V gene segment were excluded from the earlier analysis of over 500 of the donors. In an earlier analysis of several hundred of the donors, V segments were called functional above 56.7% productive rearrangements and were called segregating when the between-donor standard deviation exceeded 5%. To diagnose cytomegalovirus status from the catalog of TCR beta chain sequences, a statistical classification framework was built. In a later analysis, TCR nucleotide sequences were compared against IMGT/GENE-DB human TR gene sequences so that V and J genes could be assigned. In a later analysis, CDR3 sequences and most-parsimonious VDJ recombination scenarios were assigned using the TCRdist pipeline. In a later analysis, each TCR beta chain was defined by its CDR3 amino acid sequence together with its V-gene family, and reads lacking a unique V-gene family were excluded. As a way to deal with suspected cross-contamination and a sequencing artifact, a later analysis dropped approximately 570 nucleotide sequences that were highly shared and had low generation probability. A later analysis calculated a clonal expansion index for each public chain from normalized within-repertoire ranks of inferred template counts. A later analysis computed generation probabilities with a VDJ recombination model fitted to out-of-frame rearrangements, and checked the results against IGoR. In a later analysis, hypergeometric tests were used to score TCR-TCR, TCR-HLA and TCR-CMV co-occurrence, with a repertoire-size bias correction applied to TCR pairs. False discovery rates were estimated in a later analysis by permuting HLA or CMV assignments 20 times. In a later analysis, co-occurring TCRs were grouped using DBSCAN, with TCRdist sequence similarity added in when clustering inside HLA-allele-positive subsets. Repertoires with fewer than 30,000 or more than 120,000 public chains, plus five repertoires with anomalous nucleotide sharing, were excluded from co-occurrence clustering. Not all clones reach the TCRdb copy of this immuneACCESS table, which keeps in-frame sequences only. Checked studies attribute under half of the gap to unresolved V genes and leave the rest unexplained. V, J and clone size derive from that table, while D and trimming were established from the DNA sequence. The sample table includes roughly 50,000 clones. Together, the top ten hold about 6% of the sample.

This clonotype was sampled from a male donor in good health and CMV-seropositive. What was sequenced was PBMCs.

The CDR3 is CASSFLPTGSTTDTQYF. The nucleotide sequence reads TGTGCCAGCAGTTTCCTCCCCACAGGGTCTACGACAGATACGCAGTATTTT. The chain was built from TRBV7-3 and TRBJ2-3; tentative D gene TRBD1, with 6 bases matching. V gives up 6 bases and J gives up 3 bases, and the segment between their germline ends measures 22 bases. Per the germline V gene, SGHTA is the CDR1 and FQGTGA is the CDR2. Taken from cysteine to phenylalanine, the CDR3 has 17 residues. Only CDR3 DNA is held: 51 bases, read in frame from base 1.